This passage covers 10 T cell receptor beta chains from one sample sequenced in a study of cytomegalovirus exposure and HLA in healthy donors. It was with 60 Vbeta and 13 Jbeta primers that the PCR ran. Using immunoSEQ multiplex PCR, the repertoire was profiled, and TCRdb retains in-frame clones only, with some absent. Seen here are 40,000 to 45,000 clones, approximately 80% observed once, and the top ten hold approximately 1.4%. Sequenced: PBMCs. The receptors originated from a man between 25 and 39 years old in good health and CMV-seronegative.

The V gene is TRBV27, the J gene TRBJ1-5; 10 bases map to TRBD1. The V gene's germline CDR1 is MNHEY and CDR2 SMNVEV (reference sequence). The ends lost 6 bases at V and 4 bases at J; junction bases unmatched: 6. The CDR3 extends over 15 amino acids. Here the CDR3 reads CASRPGTGANQPQHF. CDR3 coding DNA: TGTGCCAGCAGACCCGGGACAGGGGCAAATCAGCCCCAGCATTTT.

This clone came up once. This chain links TRBV18 with TRBJ2-7; 11 bases fit TRBD1. Germline V lookup: CDR1 KGHSH, CDR2 LQKENI. The CDR3 is made up of 16 amino acids. V lost 0 bases, J lost 6 bases, and 7 bases stayed unmatched. CDR3 DNA: TGTGCCAGCTCACCACCGGGAGGGACAGGGGGTTCCGAGCAGTACTTC. Encoded protein: CASSPPGGTGGSEQYF.

Details on this clone: Other DNA variants within this sample encode the same CDR3. The rearrangement uses TRBV11-2 and TRBJ2-2, with D uncertain. V lost 3 bases, J lost 2 bases, and 4 bases lay in between. Germline V lookup: CDR1 SGHAT, CDR2 FQNNGV. CDR3 length equals 13 residues. The CDR3, as DNA: TGTGCCAGCAGCTTTACTAACACCGGGGAGCTGTTTTTT. Protein product: CASSFTNTGELFF.

The chain couples TRBV2 to TRBJ2-1; TRBD2 is a possible D gene (6 bases). The CDR3 contains 12 residues. Germline CDR1 reads SNHLY; CDR2 reads FYNNEI. The V gene lost 10 bases and the J gene lost 7 bases, with 14 bases spanning the gap. The CDR3 protein is CATGDWQNEQFF. CDR3 DNA: TGTGCCACTGGGGACTGGCAAAATGAGCAGTTCTTC.

This chain joins TRBV25-1 and TRBJ2-1; D remains unclear. There are 13 residues in the CDR3. In germline, CDR1 is MGHDK, CDR2 SYGVNS. Trimming left V 3 bases short and J 7 bases short, with 10 bases between. CDR3 nucleotide sequence: TGTGCCAGCAGTGACCCCAATAGAAATGAGCAGTTCTTC. Encoded protein: CASSDPNRNEQFF.

V usage is TRBV9 and J usage is TRBJ2-7; TRBD1 aligns across 9 bases. V gave up 2 bases and J gave up 5 bases; unmatched junction bases: 5. CDR1 and CDR2 from the germline V gene are SGDLS and YYNGEE. CDR3 length equals 14 residues. CDR3 coding DNA: TGTGCCAGCAGCGTGGGGGACAGGGTTCACGAGCAGTACTTC. This encodes CASSVGDRVHEQYF. The entire variable domain, with the rest obtained from reference TRBV9 and TRBJ2-7, is as follows: DSGVTQTPKHLITATGQRVTLRCSPRSGDLSVYWYQQSLDQGLQFLIQYYNGEERAKGNILERFSAQQFPDLHSELNLSSLELGDSALYFCASSVGDRVHEQYFGPGTRLTVT.

This clone was observed a handful of times. The chain carries TRBV5-1 and TRBJ2-1, with D perhaps TRBD1 (5 bases). Trimming left V 5 bases short and J 6 bases short, with 12 bases between. Looked up from germline, CDR1 is SGHRS and CDR2 is YFSETQ. The CDR3 consists of 13 residues. The CDR3 reads CASSKTQGNEQFF. In DNA, the CDR3 is TGCGCCAGCAGTAAAACTCAGGGCAATGAGCAGTTCTTC.

The V call is TRBV11-2, the J call TRBJ2-7, with TRBD1 identical over 9 bases. Trimming cost V 3 bases and J 2 bases; bases outside gene matches: 5. This CDR3 has 15 residues. Germline V gene sequence: CDR1 SGHAT, CDR2 FQNNGV. CDR3 nucleotide sequence: TGTGCCAGCAGCTTTACAGGGGGCGGCACCTACGAGCAGTACTTC. It is translated as CASSFTGGGTYEQYF.

V is TRBV6-5 and J is TRBJ1-1; D might be TRBD1 (5 bases). The germline CDR1 and CDR2 sequences are MNHEY and SVGAGI. The V end was cut by 0 bases, the J end by 11 bases, with 13 bases between. The CDR3 loop spans 13 amino acids. The DNA of the CDR3 is TGTGCCAGCAGTTACTCGAATGGGGGGTCGGCTTTCTTT. Translated, it gives CASSYSNGGSAFF.

Only one count was recorded for this clone. CDR3 residues: CASSQELAGSYNEQFF. DNA of the CDR3: TGCGCCAGCAGCCAGGAACTAGCGGGTTCCTACAATGAGCAGTTCTTC. The chain uses TRBV4-3 and TRBJ2-1; 9 nucleotides align to TRBD2. The CDR3 spans 16 residues. Trimming cost V 3 bases and J 1 base; bases outside gene matches: 4. Per the germline V gene, CDR1 is LGHNA and CDR2 is YSLEER.